The 29 T cell receptor beta chains below all came from one sample that was sequenced in a study of blood T cell repertoires in COVID-19. Repertoires were generated with immunoSEQ multiplex PCR, while TCRdb's copy carries only in-frame clones and drops some. The sample records about 200,000 clones, more than 70% being singletons. Sequencing used PBMCs or T cells enriched from blood (not recorded which). The receptors were sampled from a man aged 40-49 years with acute COVID-19.

J is TRBJ2-2 and V is TRBV6-6; D gene ambiguous. Trimming removed 5 bases at V and 3 bases at J, with 13 bases between. This CDR3 region has 15 residues. Per germline, CDR1 MNHNY and CDR2 SVGAGI (reference sequence). The CDR3 reads CASSLLGPDTGELFF. In DNA form, the CDR3 reads TGTGCCAGCAGTCTCCTAGGCCCAGACACCGGGGAGCTGTTTTTT.

This rearrangement joins TRBV6-2 or TRBV6-3 to TRBJ2-4; 8 bases align to TRBD2. Trimming took 2 bases from V and 7 from J; bases not matched to a gene: 7. The CDR3 has 15 residues. The germline CDR1 and CDR2 sequences are MNHEY and SVGEGT. The CDR3 bases are TGTGCCAGCAGTTACGTCGGGGGCGGGAGGAACATTCAGTACTTC. It yields the protein CASSYVGGGRNIQYF.

The DNA of the CDR3 is TGTGCCAGCAGCTTACTGGAGGCGGGAGGCTTGTACGAGCAGTACTTC. Its translation is CASSLLEAGGLYEQYF. The chain employs TRBV7-2 and TRBJ2-7, with 8 positions matching TRBD2. In germline, CDR1 is SGHTA, CDR2 FQGNSA. V lost 2 bases, J lost 4 bases, and 10 bases stayed unmatched. This CDR3 has 16 residues.

V usage is TRBV7-2 and J usage is TRBJ2-3; 7 nucleotides line up with TRBD1. Unmatched junction bases numbered 1, after V lost 3 bases and J lost 1 base. Germline V gives CDR1 SGHTA, CDR2 FQGNSA. This CDR3 contains 14 residues. DNA for the CDR3: TGTGCCAGCAGCTTCGGGACAGGCACAGATACGCAGTATTTT. This gives the protein CASSFGTGTDTQYF.

The CDR3 sequence: CASSQGSNYGYTF. Here the CDR3 DNA reads TGTGCCAGCAGCCAGGGGTCTAACTATGGCTACACCTTC. The chain employs TRBV28 and TRBJ1-2, with D possibly being TRBD1 (6 bases). The V end was cut by 6 bases, the J end by 0 bases, with 8 bases between. This CDR3 region has 13 residues. Per germline, CDR1 MDHEN and CDR2 SYDVKM.

The chain has TRBV28 and TRBJ2-7; 7 bases are a match to TRBD1. Germline CDR1 is MDHEN and CDR2 is SYDVKM. CDR3 length: 14 residues. Losses at the gene ends were 5 bases for V and 3 bases for J; bases not matched to a gene: 7. The CDR3 DNA is TGTGCCAGCAGTCTCGGACAGGAGAACTACGAGCAGTACTTC. Its protein product is CASSLGQENYEQYF.

The chain couples TRBV2 to TRBJ2-3; D is perhaps TRBD1 (5 bases). Deletions cut 10 bases from V and 0 bases from J, with 11 bases between. Germline-derived CDR1 and CDR2 are SNHLY and FYNNEI. This CDR3 has 13 amino acids. CDR3 amino acids: CATLQDSTDTQYF. Written as DNA, the CDR3 is TGTGCCACATTACAGGACAGCACAGATACGCAGTATTTT.

The chain recombines TRBV5-6 with TRBJ1-1; weak D call: TRBD1 (6 bases). Trimming removed 4 bases from V and 2 bases from J, with 12 bases in between. This CDR3 spans 14 amino acids. The V gene's germline CDR1 is SGHDT and CDR2 YYEEEE. In DNA, the CDR3 is TGTGCCAGCAGCACCCCCAGGGGAAACACTGAAGCTTTCTTT. As protein: CASSTPRGNTEAFF.

The rearrangement uses TRBV28 and TRBJ2-1; D is possibly TRBD1 (5 bases). Germline CDR1 reads MDHEN; CDR2 reads SYDVKM. The CDR3 runs 19 residues. V was clipped by 1 base and J by 2 bases, with 21 bases between them. CDR3 nucleotides: TGTGCCAGCAGTTTATCTGGCGGCCCCAGAAGGGGCGCCTACAATGAGCAGTTCTTC. This encodes CASSLSGGPRRGAYNEQFF.

This clone has only one observation. The chain uses TRBV6-5 and TRBJ1-2; D call uncertain. The CDR3 contains 15 residues. Germline V gene sequence: CDR1 MNHEY, CDR2 SVGAGI. V lost 0 bases to trimming and J lost 4 bases, with 12 bases between them. The CDR3 spells CASSYSRPLGYGYTF. CDR3 sequence (DNA): TGTGCCAGCAGTTACTCGAGGCCGTTAGGCTATGGCTACACCTTC.

This clone was seen just once. This rearrangement joins TRBV2 to TRBJ1-1, with D uncertain. This CDR3 is built from 14 residues. CDR1 SNHLY and CDR2 FYNNEI come from the germline V gene. Trimming took off 1 base at V and 5 bases at J, with 11 bases between the two ends. CDR3 amino acids: CASSEVEGWTEAFF. The CDR3 nucleotides are TGTGCCAGCAGTGAAGTGGAGGGTTGGACTGAAGCTTTCTTT.

This clone was seen only once. The rearrangement uses TRBV19 and TRBJ2-3; 8 positions agree with TRBD2. The germline V gene encodes CDR1 LNHDA and CDR2 SQIVND (reference sequence). J lost 5 bases, V lost 4 bases, and 8 bases had no gene match. This CDR3 comprises 15 residues. CDR3 loop: CASSTGVAGIDTQYF. The CDR3, as DNA: TGTGCCAGTAGTACAGGGGTAGCGGGAATAGATACGCAGTATTTT.

This rearrangement joins TRBV2 to TRBJ2-1, with a possible D match to TRBD2 (6 bases). V lost 8 bases to trimming and J lost 4 bases, with 21 bases between them. This CDR3 has 16 residues. The germline V gene has CDR1 SNHLY and CDR2 FYNNEI. The CDR3 is CASAAPSGGIYNEQFF. The CDR3 DNA sequence: TGTGCCAGCGCCGCCCCCAGCGGAGGGATTTACAATGAGCAGTTCTTC. The variable domain in full, completed from reference TRBV2 and TRBJ2-1, reads EPEVTQTPSHQVTQMGQEVILRCVPISNHLYFYWYRQILGQKVEFLVSFYNNEISEKSEIFDDQFSVERPDGSNFTLKIRSTKLEDSAMYFCASAAPSGGIYNEQFFGPGTRLTVL.

The sample holds a few counts of this clone. The J gene is TRBJ2-2, the V gene TRBV4-3; unclear D gene. V shed 6 bases and J shed 5 bases, with 10 bases lying between them. The CDR3 is 13 residues long. Germline V gene data show CDR1 as LGHNA and CDR2 as YSLEER. The CDR3 DNA reads TGCGCCAGCAGAGTAGCCGGGACCGGGGAGCTGTTTTTT. Translated, it gives CASRVAGTGELFF.

V usage is TRBV10-1 and J usage is TRBJ1-1; 7 bases fit TRBD1. From germline, CDR1 is WNHNN and CDR2 SYGVQD (reference sequence). Trimming removed 7 bases from V and 5 bases from J; junction bases left unmatched: 7. The CDR3 has 13 amino acids. The CDR3 DNA is TGCGCCAGCAAGGAGGGGGCCCGTACTGAAGCTTTCTTT. Protein: CASKEGARTEAFF.

The chain employs TRBV7-9 and TRBJ2-7, with unresolved D. V lost 3 bases and J lost 4, with 10 bases in between. The CDR3 has 13 amino acids. The germline CDR1 and CDR2 sequences are SEHNR and FQNEAQ (reference sequence). The CDR3 coding sequence is TGTGCCAGCAGCTTGGATCCGGGTTACGAGCAGTACTTC. This translates into CASSLDPGYEQYF.

This clone was picked up a small number of times. The rearrangement links TRBV10-3 to TRBJ2-5; 8 nucleotides align to TRBD2. Per the germline V gene, CDR1 is ENHRY and CDR2 is SYGVKD. The trim removed 3 bases at V and 4 bases at J, leaving 13 bases unmatched. The CDR3 loop spans 17 amino acids. The CDR3 DNA reads as TGTGCCATCAGTGAACCTAGCGGGCCCCAAGGGGTAGAGACCCAGTACTTC. Its translation: CAISEPSGPQGVETQYF.

The J gene is TRBJ1-1, the V gene TRBV9; D perhaps matches TRBD1 (6 bases). Trimming cost V 3 bases and J 6 bases, with 18 bases left between them. Germline CDR1 is SGDLS and CDR2 is YYNGEE. The length of the CDR3 is 15 residues. The CDR3 region has the DNA TGTGCCAGCAGCGGGTTGGGAGGGGGGATACCTGAAGCTTTCTTT. Its translation: CASSGLGGGIPEAFF.

This clone turned up a few times. V gene TRBV28 combines with J gene TRBJ1-2, with D tentatively TRBD1 (5 bases). Trimming took 8 bases from V and 8 from J, leaving 21 bases between them. CDR3 size: 14 residues. Germline assignment: CDR1 MDHEN and CDR2 SYDVKM. In nucleotides, the CDR3 is TGTGCCAGCTGGTCCGCTCAAGGGGCTCAGGGCTACACCTTC. This sequence encodes CASWSAQGAQGYTF.

This chain connects TRBV4-1 to TRBJ2-6; 7 bases agree with TRBD1. CDR1 is MGHRA and CDR2 is YSYEKL in the germline V gene. J lost 2 bases, V lost 6 bases, and 25 bases had no gene match. The CDR3 spans 22 residues. The CDR3 reads CASRPFHKTGEVFSAGANVLTF. As DNA, the CDR3 is TGCGCCAGCAGGCCATTCCATAAAACAGGGGAAGTCTTTTCGGCTGGGGCCAACGTCCTGACTTTC.

The count of this clone is one. This chain joins TRBV25-1 and TRBJ1-2; TRBD1 matches at 9 bases. Germline CDR1 MGHDK, CDR2 SYGVNS. The V gene end was trimmed by 4 bases and the J gene end by 6 bases; junction bases not matched to a gene: 6. This CDR3 has 14 amino acids. The CDR3, as DNA: TGTGCCAGCAGTGGCCACAGGGGGCAGGATGGCTACACCTTC. Protein: CASSGHRGQDGYTF.

This chain links TRBV3-1 (or the pseudogene TRBV3-2) with TRBJ1-1; D uncertain. The CDR3 is 12 amino acids. Germline V gene data show CDR1 as LGHDT and CDR2 as YNNKEL (reference sequence). V lost 4 bases, J lost 8 bases, and 11 bases lay in between. In DNA, the CDR3 is TGTGCCAGCAGCCCCACCCGGTCAGAAGCTTTCTTT. It codes for CASSPTRSEAFF.

This clone was counted a single time. The chain has TRBV6-1 and TRBJ1-6; 7 bases are shared with TRBD1. Trimming cost V 1 base and J 10 bases; bases outside gene matches: 1. The length of the CDR3 is 13 residues. Germline CDR1 and CDR2: MNHNS and SASEGT. CDR3 sequence: CASSEVDRSPLHF. CDR3 nucleotides: TGTGCCAGCAGTGAAGTGGACAGGTCACCCCTCCACTTT.

The gene calls are TRBV6-6 and TRBJ2-2; the D gene is possibly TRBD2 (5 bases). There are 15 residues in the CDR3. Trimming cost V 4 bases and J 6 bases, with 15 bases left between them. In germline, CDR1 is MNHNY, CDR2 SVGAGI (reference sequence). In DNA, the CDR3 is TGTGCCAGCAGTTCCCGGGTCCCCGGGGCCGGGGAGCTGTTTTTT. Residues: CASSSRVPGAGELFF.

The CDR3, as DNA: TGTGCCAGCAGCTTGACAGCCTGGAACACTGAAGCTTTCTTT. It is translated as CASSLTAWNTEAFF. The V and J genes are TRBV7-9 and TRBJ1-1; TRBD1 might be the D (5 bases). This CDR3 has 14 amino acids. CDR1 is SEHNR, CDR2 FQNEAQ, per germline (reference sequence). Trimming stripped 3 bases from V and 1 base from J, with 9 bases between.

This clone was recorded a few times. This sequence joins TRBV28 and TRBJ1-6, with D maybe TRBD1 (5 bases). V lost 6 bases, J lost 9 bases, and 9 bases lay in between. There are 12 residues in the CDR3. Germline V gene lookup returns CDR1 MDHEN and CDR2 SYDVKM. The CDR3 reads CASRVGVSPLHF. Written as DNA, the CDR3 is TGTGCCAGCAGAGTAGGGGTTTCACCCCTCCACTTT.

The chain has TRBV5-1 and TRBJ1-2; no definite D call. V lost 0 bases to trimming and J lost 7 bases, with 16 bases between them. This CDR3 is built from 15 residues. Germline V gene lookup returns CDR1 SGHRS and CDR2 YFSETQ. CDR3 amino acids: CASSLAGEGAGGYTF. The DNA of the CDR3 is TGCGCCAGCAGCTTGGCCGGTGAGGGCGCAGGTGGCTACACCTTC.

CDR3 sequence reads: CASSQAGGVGFYEQYF. Here the CDR3 DNA reads TGCGCCAGCAGCCAAGCCGGGGGGGTCGGGTTCTACGAGCAGTACTTC. This chain connects TRBV4-1 to TRBJ2-7, with 8 bases fitting TRBD2. Per the germline V gene, CDR1 is MGHRA and CDR2 is YSYEKL. V dropped 1 base and J dropped 3; count of bases not matched to a gene: 8. The CDR3 has 16 amino acids.

The V call is TRBV6-2 or TRBV6-3, the J call TRBJ1-2; D is unclear. CDR3 length: 12 residues. V shed 4 bases and J shed 11 bases, with 14 bases lying between them. The germline CDR1 and CDR2 sequences are MNHEY and SVGEGT. DNA of the CDR3: TGTGCCAGCAGTTCTTCCCCGAGGTTTTACACCTTC. This gives the protein CASSSSPRFYTF.